The T cell receptor (beta chain) under discussion was sequenced for a study of T cell repertoires in cytomegalovirus infection. In the study overall: Matching HLA type, along with CMV infection, was indicated by public TCR beta signatures. Study-level findings and limits: Clonotype analysis showed dominance of the ex vivo response by HLA-C-restricted CMV-specific TCR beta clonotypes. The cumulative frequency of public TCR beta families distinguished individuals who carried CMV together with the relevant HLA.

This clonotype was seen ten or more times. What it binds is not known. MiXCR, run by TCRdb on the reads, gives a single entry per CDR3 protein. The table lists about a million distinct CDR3 sequences, more than 25% of them singletons. Per the germline V gene, CDR1 is SGHTA and CDR2 is FQGNSA. This CDR3 spans 17 amino acids. V lost 7 bases to trimming and J lost 3 bases; unmatched junction nucleotides: 14. This TCR was sampled from a human donor in good health (CMV status not recorded). Some clones in this sample may be carry-over from other donors' samples. The rearrangement uses TRBV7-2 and TRBJ1-2, with 10 bases lining up with TRBD1. The sequenced sample was cultured CD8+ T cells from PBMCs, obtained from culture after CMV antigen stimulation. The CDR3 protein is CASTHGTGALWDYGYTF. The CDR3 DNA sequence: TGTGCCAGCACACACGGGACAGGGGCCCTATGGGACTATGGCTACACCTTC.